This T cell receptor beta chain is from a study of T cell repertoires in cytomegalovirus infection. Study observations and caveats: Predominance within the ex vivo response was attributable to HLA-C-restricted CMV-specific TCR beta clonotypes. Totalled public TCR beta family frequency picked out people who carried CMV plus the relevant HLA.

Via MiXCR, TCRdb re-called the reads, giving one row per CDR3 protein. Of roughly 640,000 distinct CDR3 sequences listed, more than 20% were seen once; the top ten hold 7% to 9%. V was trimmed by 6 bases and J by 2 bases, leaving 17 bases between them. The V gene's germline CDR1 is SEHNR and CDR2 FQNEAQ (reference sequence). CDR3 size: 16 residues. This clonotype has a count of ten or more. Its target is not known. This sequence joins TRBV7-9 and TRBJ2-1; D tentatively fits TRBD1 or TRBD2 (6 bases each). Source material: CD8+ T cells from PBMCs. The receptor comes from a human donor in good health (CMV status not recorded). Some clones in this sample may be carry-over from other donors' samples. The chain's CDR3 is CASSPDRGPTYNEQFF. DNA of the CDR3: TGTGCCAGCAGTCCTGATCGGGGGCCGACCTACAATGAGCAGTTCTTC. The whole variable domain, filled in from reference TRBV7-9 and TRBJ2-1, reads DTGVSQNPRHKITKRGQNVTFRCDPISEHNRLYWYRQTLGQGPEFLTYFQNEAQLEKSRLLSDRFSAERPKGSFSTLEIQRTEQGDSAMYLCASSPDRGPTYNEQFFGPGTRLTVL.